Below are 25 T cell receptor beta chains sequenced from a single sample in a study of blood T cell repertoires in COVID-19. Assay: immunoSEQ multiplex PCR; the TCRdb copy retains only in-frame clones and omits some. Among roughly 74,000 clones, approximately 86% were seen once, and the ten largest hold less than 2%. The sample taken for sequencing was peripheral blood. All receptors derive from a woman over 75 with active or convalescent COVID-19.

The CDR3 DNA reads TGTGCCAGCAGCGTAGTGGCCAGCGGGGGGGCCTACAATGAGCAGTTCTTC. This sequence encodes CASSVVASGGAYNEQFF. The genes are TRBV9 and TRBJ2-1; 10 bases map to TRBD2. The V segment lost 0 bases and the J segment 2 bases; nucleotides outside the gene matches: 5. In germline, CDR1 is SGDLS, CDR2 YYNGEE. The CDR3 runs 17 residues.

The CDR3 is CASSPGQGWDTQYF. CDR3 in DNA: TGTGCCAGTAGTCCAGGACAGGGGTGGGATACGCAGTATTTT. V is TRBV19 and J is TRBJ2-3, with 9 positions matching TRBD1. The germline V gene has CDR1 LNHDA and CDR2 SQIVND (reference sequence). The V and J ends lost 5 bases and 6 bases, in that order; junction bases with no gene match: 6. This CDR3 has 14 residues.

The CDR3: CASSERSFGYTF. As DNA, the CDR3 is TGTGCCAGCAGTGAAAGAAGCTTTGGCTACACCTTC. The V gene is TRBV6-1, the J gene TRBJ1-2; D gene unclear. The CDR3 extends over 12 amino acids. V gave up 2 bases and J gave up 7 bases, with 8 bases separating them. Germline assignment: CDR1 MNHNS and CDR2 SASEGT.

The V call is TRBV9, the J call TRBJ2-7, with 9 bases identical to TRBD2. The germline gives CDR1 SGDLS, CDR2 YYNGEE. After removal of 3 bases from V and 4 bases from J, the junction contained 11 bases not matched to a gene. The CDR3 sequence is 16 residues long. The DNA for the CDR3 is TGTGCCAGCAGCGAGGGGGGAAGCGGGAGGACATACGAGCAGTACTTC. Amino acid sequence: CASSEGGSGRTYEQYF.

This chain joins TRBV5-1 and TRBJ1-5; no reliable D call. The V and J ends lost 3 bases and 3 bases respectively, with 7 bases between them. Germline lookup yields CDR1 SGHRS and CDR2 YFSETQ. This CDR3 comprises 13 residues. DNA of the CDR3: TGCGCCAGCAGCTCCACAGTCAATCAGCCCCAGCATTTT. Protein product: CASSSTVNQPQHF.

V and J are TRBV6-5 and TRBJ1-2, with 8 positions matching TRBD1. From germline, CDR1 is MNHEY and CDR2 SVGAGI. This CDR3 is 14 amino acids long. Trimming took 1 base from V and 8 from J; bases not matched to a gene: 6. The CDR3 DNA follows: TGTGCCAGCAGTTACTTCCAGGGGGCGGGCGGCTACACCTTC. It codes for CASSYFQGAGGYTF.

The chain carries TRBV5-1 and TRBJ1-6, with TRBD1 identical over 9 bases. CDR3 size: 14 residues. The germline CDR1 and CDR2 sequences are SGHRS and YFSETQ. J was trimmed by 9 bases and V by 2 bases; bases with no gene match: 3. In nucleotides, the CDR3 is TGCGCCAGCAGCTTACAGGGGGCCGGTTCACCCCTCCACTTT. Translated: CASSLQGAGSPLHF.

V and J are TRBV7-2 and TRBJ2-1; TRBD2 agrees at 11 bases. This CDR3 spans 15 amino acids. Germline loops: CDR1 SGHTA, CDR2 FQGNSA. J lost 9 bases, V lost 2 bases, and 6 bases had no gene match. The CDR3, as DNA: TGTGCCAGCAGCTTACTAACTAGCGGGGGAGGTGAGCAGTTCTTC. It translates to CASSLLTSGGGEQFF.

The CDR3 DNA is TGCGCCAGCAGCCGAACGGGACAGGGGGACGAGACCCAGTACTTC. Protein product: CASSRTGQGDETQYF. The chain has TRBV4-3 and TRBJ2-5, with 11 bases identical to TRBD1. V was clipped by 4 bases and J by 5 bases; unmatched bases: 6. This CDR3 has 15 amino acids. Germline assignment: CDR1 LGHNA and CDR2 YSLEER.

The chain couples TRBV11-2 to TRBJ1-3; D remains unclear. Germline V gene data show CDR1 as SGHAT and CDR2 as FQNNGV. CDR3 length: 12 residues. Between the trimmed V and J ends, which lost 5 bases and 4 bases, there was a span of 6 bases. The CDR3 protein is CASSVQGNTIYF. CDR3 DNA sequence: TGTGCCAGCAGCGTCCAGGGAAACACCATATATTTT. Supplemented by reference TRBV11-2 and TRBJ1-3, the full variable domain reads EAGVAQSPRYKIIEKRQSVAFWCNPISGHATLYWYQQILGQGPKLLIQFQNNGVVDDSQLPKDRFSAERLKGVDSTLKIQPAKLEDSAVYLCASSVQGNTIYFGEGSWLTVV.

The chain couples TRBV11-2 to TRBJ2-5; the match to TRBD1 covers 9 bases. V was clipped by 5 bases and J by 5 bases; unmatched bases: 6. Germline assignment: CDR1 SGHAT and CDR2 FQNNGV. This CDR3 has 14 residues. The CDR3 DNA reads as TGTGCCAGCAGCCCACAGGGGGCCTGGGAGACCCAGTACTTC. This codes for CASSPQGAWETQYF.

The chain recombines TRBV7-2 with TRBJ1-4; TRBD1 agrees at 10 bases. The ends lost 5 bases at V and 5 bases at J; junction bases unmatched: 5. The CDR3 extends over 15 amino acids. From germline, CDR1 is SGHTA and CDR2 FQGNSA. The CDR3 bases are TGTGCCAGCAGCGTCACGGGACAGGGGAATGAAAAACTGTTTTTT. Amino acid sequence: CASSVTGQGNEKLFF.

The rearrangement joins TRBV6-5 to TRBJ1-2, with D perhaps matching TRBD1 (6 bases). Germline V gene sequence: CDR1 MNHEY, CDR2 SVGAGI. Trimming removed 8 bases from V and 5 bases from J, with 12 bases in between. There are 12 residues in the CDR3. DNA of the CDR3: TGTGCCAGCCACAGGGTTGGATATGGCTACACCTTC. Amino acids: CASHRVGYGYTF.

This clone was seen only a few times. The chain joins TRBV19 to TRBJ2-7; 7 positions agree with TRBD2. CDR1 is LNHDA and CDR2 is SQIVND in the germline V gene (reference sequence). The CDR3 spans 15 residues. J lost 2 bases, V lost 6 bases, and 10 bases had no gene match. The CDR3 loop reads CASRAGTLSPYEQYF. The CDR3 DNA follows: TGTGCCAGTAGAGCGGGGACCCTCAGTCCCTACGAGCAGTACTTC.

This clone came up once. The chain couples TRBV5-1 to TRBJ2-1; the D gene is possibly TRBD1 (7 bases). V was shortened by 6 bases and J by 6 bases, with 16 bases between the two germline ends. Germline V CDR1 and CDR2: SGHRS, YFSETQ. This CDR3 is built from 14 residues. DNA for the CDR3: TGCGCCAGCACCCTGACAGGGACTTTCAATGAGCAGTTCTTC. It specifies CASTLTGTFNEQFF.

This clone was seen once. The chain carries TRBV4-1 and TRBJ2-5, with 10 bases lining up with TRBD2. Germline V gives CDR1 MGHRA, CDR2 YSYEKL. V lost 0 bases and J lost 5; bases outside the gene matches: 9. The CDR3 totals 17 residues. The CDR3 DNA sequence: TGCGCCAGCAGCCAAGATAGAAAGCGGGGGGGCTCGGAGACCCAGTACTTC. Its protein is CASSQDRKRGGSETQYF.

The rearrangement links TRBV7-9 to TRBJ1-1; 10 bases match TRBD1. V was clipped by 3 bases and J by 4 bases; unmatched bases: 8. This CDR3 spans 16 amino acids. Looked up from germline, CDR1 is SEHNR and CDR2 is FQNEAQ (reference sequence). The DNA of the CDR3 is TGTGCCAGCAGCTTCTTGGTGGGACAGGGGACCACTGAAGCTTTCTTT. Translation: CASSFLVGQGTTEAFF. Looking up the rest from reference TRBV7-9 and TRBJ1-1 gives the full variable domain: DTGVSQNPRHKITKRGQNVTFRCDPISEHNRLYWYRQTLGQGPEFLTYFQNEAQLEKSRLLSDRFSAERPKGSFSTLEIQRTEQGDSAMYLCASSFLVGQGTTEAFFGQGTRLTVV.

This chain joins TRBV6-2 or TRBV6-3 and TRBJ2-7; 8 bases fit TRBD1. The CDR3 has 13 amino acids. The ends lost 5 bases at V and 9 bases at J; junction bases unmatched: 9. CDR1 is MNHEY and CDR2 is SVGEGT in the germline V gene. This CDR3 is CASSLGTGTGQYF. The CDR3 DNA follows: TGTGCCAGCAGTCTGGGGACAGGTACGGGGCAGTACTTC.

The chain recombines TRBV19 with TRBJ1-2; D is unclear. The CDR3 has 15 amino acids. The germline gives CDR1 LNHDA, CDR2 SQIVND (reference sequence). Trimming pared 2 bases from V and 0 bases from J, leaving 10 bases between. CDR3 coding DNA: TGTGCCAGTAGTATAAACACCCAGGCTAACTATGGCTACACCTTC. This codes for CASSINTQANYGYTF.

V gene TRBV7-3 combines with J gene TRBJ2-4; 12 bases agree with TRBD2. Trimming removed 6 bases from V and 6 bases from J; junction bases left unmatched: 9. Germline V gene lookup returns CDR1 SGHTA and CDR2 FQGTGA. This CDR3 has 16 residues. CDR3 nucleotide sequence: TGTGCCAGCAGACCGACTAGCGGGAGTGGTGGAAACATTCAGTACTTC. The encoded protein is CASRPTSGSGGNIQYF.

V is TRBV18 and J is TRBJ2-7; 7 nucleotides match TRBD2. The trim removed 6 bases at V and 4 bases at J, leaving 24 bases unmatched. The germline V gene has CDR1 KGHSH and CDR2 LQKENI. This CDR3 region has 19 residues. Here the CDR3 DNA reads TGTGCCAGCTCCCTAAACCGAGGGATACCTAGCGGTGGGGCGTACGAGCAGTACTTC. This gives the protein CASSLNRGIPSGGAYEQYF.

The chain uses TRBV5-3 and TRBJ2-7, with D perhaps TRBD2 (6 bases). TRBV5-3 has ORF status, its function being uncertain. The V end lost 10 bases, the J end lost 0 bases, and 17 bases lay between the germline ends. The length of the CDR3 is 14 residues. The CDR3 protein is CAPFGGQASYEQYF. CDR3 coding DNA: TGTGCCCCCTTCGGAGGGCAGGCCTCCTACGAGCAGTACTTC.

As to this clone: The same CDR3 also results from other DNA sequences found in this sample. The rearrangement uses TRBV6-5 and TRBJ1-2, with TRBD1 as a possible D gene (5 bases). V was clipped by 2 bases and J by 4 bases, with 8 bases between them. CDR1 and CDR2 from the germline V gene are MNHEY and SVGAGI. This CDR3 contains 13 residues. The CDR3 sequence: CASSYDSSYGYTF. CDR3 sequence (DNA): TGTGCCAGCAGTTACGACAGCTCCTATGGCTACACCTTC.

The chain uses TRBV7-7 and TRBJ1-5, with 7 bases that match TRBD1. CDR3 size: 13 residues. V lost 5 bases to trimming and J lost 5 bases; unmatched junction nucleotides: 3. Germline V gives CDR1 SSHAT, CDR2 FNYEAQ (reference sequence). The CDR3 protein is CASSVDRDQPQHF. The CDR3 DNA follows: TGTGCCAGCAGCGTAGACAGGGATCAGCCCCAGCATTTT.

The rearrangement links TRBV18 to TRBJ1-1; D is ambiguous. V dropped 6 bases and J dropped 0 bases, with 8 bases sitting between them. CDR1 KGHSH and CDR2 LQKENI come from the germline V gene. This CDR3 has 13 amino acids. Here the CDR3 DNA reads TGTGCCAGCTCTCGCGGCCTGAACACTGAAGCTTTCTTT. It specifies CASSRGLNTEAFF. The full variable domain, rest sourced from reference TRBV18 and TRBJ1-1, is NAGVMQNPRHLVRRRGQEARLRCSPMKGHSHVYWYRQLPEEGLKFMVYLQKENIIDESGMPKERFSAEFPKEGPSILRIQQVVRGDSAAYFCASSRGLNTEAFFGQGTRLTVV.